This T cell receptor beta chain came from a study of molecular identifiers for immune sequencing clone quantification. This CDR3 is built from 14 residues. V dropped 9 bases and J dropped 0 bases, with 13 bases sitting between them. CDR1 MNHEY and CDR2 SVGEGT come from the germline V gene. Each CDR3 protein is one row after TCRdb ran MiXCR on the PCR reads. This sample yields 460,000 or so distinct CDR3 sequences, of which roughly 25% are seen a single time; 0.76% belongs to the top ten. The clonotype was recovered from a human donor in good health. Some libraries in this study had Jurkat cell RNA spiked in. The source material was naive CD8+ T cells from blood, with Jurkat cell RNA spiked in. As to subset: FACS-sorted CD8+CD4-CCR7+CD45RA+ naive T cells. The chain is built from TRBV6-2 or TRBV6-3 and TRBJ2-3; D uncertain. The CDR3 spells CARNPIGSTDTQYF. For the CDR3, the DNA is TGTGCCAGAAACCCTATTGGGAGCACAGATACGCAGTATTTT.